Listed below are T cell receptor beta chains from one sample, sequenced in a study of blood T cell repertoires in COVID-19. Profiling relied on immunoSEQ multiplex PCR, and the TCRdb table lists in-frame clones only, not all of them. This table holds about 98,000 clones, about 80% found once. Sequenced: peripheral blood. The receptors come from a man in his 70s with acute or convalescent COVID-19. The CDR3 runs from the conserved cysteine through the conserved F or W. The D gene is left open where the match is weak. Some rows mark clone size as missing; the rest say once, few, many or name a class of expanded clone.

clone size,D gene,V gene,J gene,CDR3 DNA,CDR3 protein
few,NA,TRBV28,TRBJ2-7,TGTGCCAGCAGTCCCCCGGGGTTCGAGCAGTACTTC,CASSPPGFEQYF
NA,NA,TRBV4-1,TRBJ2-7,TGCGCCAGCAGCCAAGGCCCAGGGGGGACCTACGAGCAGTACTTC,CASSQGPGGTYEQYF
NA,NA,TRBV21-1,TRBJ1-1,TGTGCCAGCAGCAACAGGGGGCGGTCGAACACTGAAGCTTTCTTT,CASSNRGRSNTEAFF
few,NA,TRBV6-5,TRBJ2-7,TGTGCCAGCAGTTACGAGGTGACAGGAGGCTACGAGCAGTACTTC,CASSYEVTGGYEQYF
NA,TRBD2,TRBV10-1,TRBJ2-1,TGCGCCAGCAGTGAGTCGGGTAGCGGGAGCCACAATGAGCAGTTCTTC,CASSESGSGSHNEQFF
NA,NA,TRBV10-2,TRBJ2-1,TGCGCCAGTTCCGACAGGGGAGGGTACAATGAGCAGTTCTTC,CASSDRGGYNEQFF
few,TRBD1,TRBV15,TRBJ2-1,TGTGCCACCAGCAGCCGACAGGGCTGGGAGCAGTTCTTC,CATSSRQGWEQFF
NA,NA,TRBV6-5,TRBJ1-2,TGTGCCAGCAGTTCAGAATCAGGGGCGGACCTCTATGGCTACACCTTC,CASSSESGADLYGYTF
NA,TRBD1,TRBV11-1,TRBJ2-7,TGTGCCAGCGACCGGACAGGGTCTGACGAGCAGTACTTC,CASDRTGSDEQYF
NA,TRBD1,TRBV29-1,TRBJ2-1,TGCAGCGTCGTCGGGGTAGGGACAGACTTTTACAATGAGCAGTTCTTC,CSVVGVGTDFYNEQFF
many,TRBD2,TRBV6-4,TRBJ2-1,TGTGCCAGCGCGGGGATAGCGGGAGGTGTAAATGAGCAGTTCTTC,CASAGIAGGVNEQFF
few,TRBD1,TRBV2,TRBJ1-5,TGTGCCACTCTAAGTGGGACAGGGCAAAATCAGCCCCAGCATTTT,CATLSGTGQNQPQHF
NA,TRBD1,TRBV2,TRBJ1-6,TGTGCCAGCAGGAGGGGGGACAGGGACCATTCACCCCTCCACTTT,CASRRGDRDHSPLHF
NA,NA,TRBV6-9,TRBJ1-3,TGTGCCAGCATACTAAAATTCACAGGGAAGGGAAACACCATATATTTT,CASILKFTGKGNTIYF
NA,NA,TRBV6-5,TRBJ1-5,TGTGCCAGCAGCGAGACAGGCTATCAGCCCCAGCATTTT,CASSETGYQPQHF
NA,TRBD1,TRBV5-1,TRBJ1-4,TGCGCCAGCAGCCGCGGGACAGCTGAAAAACTGTTTTTT,CASSRGTAEKLFF
NA,TRBD2,TRBV28,TRBJ2-1,TGTGCCAGCAGTTTGCTCTCCGCGGGGGGGGGAGCGGACAATGAGCAGTTCTTC,CASSLLSAGGGADNEQFF
NA,TRBD1,TRBV20-1,TRBJ1-2,TGCAGTGCGACAGGGAACTATGGCTACACCTTC,CSATGNYGYTF
NA,NA,TRBV6-5,TRBJ2-1,TGTGCCAGCAGTACTCGGGAGAACTATGAGCAGTTCTTC,CASSTRENYEQFF
once,TRBD1,TRBV4-2,TRBJ2-2,TGTGCCAGCAGCCAAGGAGCGACAGGGGCCACCGGGGAGCTGTTTTTT,CASSQGATGATGELFF
NA,TRBD2,TRBV3-1/TRBV3-2,TRBJ2-7,TGTGCCAGCAGCAAACTAGCGGGAGACGAGCAGTACTTC,CASSKLAGDEQYF
NA,NA,TRBV6-5,TRBJ2-3,TGTGCCAGCAGTTACTCGTGGGGGGAGTATGCAGATACGCAGTATTTT,CASSYSWGEYADTQYF
NA,NA,TRBV15,TRBJ1-4,TGTGCCACCAGCAGAGTCTCTCGGTCCTATGAAAAACTGTTTTTT,CATSRVSRSYEKLFF
NA,NA,TRBV12-2,TRBJ2-2,TGTGCAAGTCGCTTAGCGAAGGCGGGAAAAGGGACCGGGGAGCTGTTTTTT,CASRLAKAGKGTGELFF
NA,NA,TRBV5-1,TRBJ2-5,TGCGCCAGCAGCTTGTTGGGGGGTCGGCAAGAGACCCAGTACTTC,CASSLLGGRQETQYF
NA,NA,TRBV5-5,TRBJ2-7,TGTGCCAGCCCGAGAAGCCCAAGCTCCTACGAGCAGTACTTC,CASPRSPSSYEQYF
once,NA,TRBV9,TRBJ2-5,TGTGCCAGCAGCGTAGATCCAGGGGCGGACCAAGAGACCCAGTACTTC,CASSVDPGADQETQYF
NA,NA,TRBV7-9,TRBJ2-2,TGTGCCAGCAGCTGGGGGCACAGCAACACCGGGGAGCTGTTTTTT,CASSWGHSNTGELFF
NA,NA,TRBV19,TRBJ2-3,TGTGCCAGTACCTTATCGGTAGTCACAGATACGCAGTATTTT,CASTLSVVTDTQYF
NA,NA,TRBV29-1,TRBJ2-1,TGCAGCGTTGAAGGGGCTTCCAACTCCTACAATGAGCAGTTCTTC,CSVEGASNSYNEQFF
NA,NA,TRBV12-5,TRBJ2-7,TGTGCTAGTGGCAACGGCTACGAGCAGTACTTC,CASGNGYEQYF
NA,NA,TRBV23-1,TRBJ2-1,TGCGCCAGTCCGAGACAGGGAGGGAATGAGCGGGAGAGCTCCTACAATGAGCAGTTCTTC,CASPRQGGNERESSYNEQFF
once,NA,TRBV15,TRBJ1-2,TGTGCCACCAGCAGCACCTCCACCGGACACCAAAACTATGGCTACACCTTC,CATSSTSTGHQNYGYTF
NA,NA,TRBV11-1,TRBJ2-5,TGTGCCAGCAGCTTAGCGCTGACGAGGGCTGAGACCCAGTACTTC,CASSLALTRAETQYF
NA,NA,TRBV7-2,TRBJ2-5,TGTGCCAGCAGCTTAGACAGCTGGTACCAAGAGACCCAGTACTTC,CASSLDSWYQETQYF
NA,TRBD1,TRBV2,TRBJ1-1,TGTGCCAGCGAGATACAGGGGAGTGTTGAAGCTTTCTTT,CASEIQGSVEAFF
few,NA,TRBV5-1,TRBJ1-6,TGCGCCAGCGGGATGGGGGAGGATTCACCCCTCCACTTT,CASGMGEDSPLHF
once,NA,TRBV2,TRBJ2-3,TGTGCCAGCAGTGAGGCTCCTCGCCCTCCCACAGATACGCAGTATTTT,CASSEAPRPPTDTQYF
NA,TRBD2,TRBV10-3,TRBJ2-1,TGTGCCATCAGTGATCCGAGAGGGAGGGTCTCCTACAATGAGCAGTTCTTC,CAISDPRGRVSYNEQFF
NA,TRBD2,TRBV27,TRBJ2-2,TGTGCCAGCAGTTTAAGGCTAGCGGGATCATTGACCGGGGAGCTGTTTTTT,CASSLRLAGSLTGELFF
NA,NA,TRBV5-6,TRBJ2-7,TGTGCCAGCAGCTTGTTCAGGGCGAACTACGAGCAGTACTTC,CASSLFRANYEQYF